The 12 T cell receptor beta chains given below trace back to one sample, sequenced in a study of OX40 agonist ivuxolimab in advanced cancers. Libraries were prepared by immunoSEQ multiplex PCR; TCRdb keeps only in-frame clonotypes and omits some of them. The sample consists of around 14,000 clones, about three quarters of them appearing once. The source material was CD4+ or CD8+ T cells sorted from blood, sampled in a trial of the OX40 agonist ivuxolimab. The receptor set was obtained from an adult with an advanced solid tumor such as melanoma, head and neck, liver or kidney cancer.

Written as DNA, the CDR3 is TGTGCCAGCTCGGGGAATATAGCCAAAAACATTCAGTACTTC. This encodes CASSGNIAKNIQYF. The chain has TRBV6-1 and TRBJ2-4, with TRBD2 as a possible D gene (5 bases). In germline, CDR1 is MNHNS, CDR2 SASEGT. CDR3 length: 14 amino acids. Trimming stripped 8 bases from V and 0 bases from J, with 11 bases between.

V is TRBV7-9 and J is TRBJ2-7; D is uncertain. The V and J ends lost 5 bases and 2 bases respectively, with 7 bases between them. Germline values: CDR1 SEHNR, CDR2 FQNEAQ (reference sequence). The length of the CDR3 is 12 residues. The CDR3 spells CASSRLTYEQYF. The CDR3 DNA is TGTGCCAGCAGCCGCCTTACCTACGAGCAGTACTTC.

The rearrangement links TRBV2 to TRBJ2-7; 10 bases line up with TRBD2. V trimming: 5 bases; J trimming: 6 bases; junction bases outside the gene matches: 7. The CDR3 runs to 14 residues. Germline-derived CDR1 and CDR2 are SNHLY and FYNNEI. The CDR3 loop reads CASSLTSGMGEQYF. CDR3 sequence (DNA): TGTGCCAGCAGTTTAACTAGCGGGATGGGCGAGCAGTACTTC.

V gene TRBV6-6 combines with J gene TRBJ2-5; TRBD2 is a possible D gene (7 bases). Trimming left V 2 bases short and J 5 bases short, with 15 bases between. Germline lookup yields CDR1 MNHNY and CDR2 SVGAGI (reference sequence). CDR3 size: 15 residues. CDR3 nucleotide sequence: TGTGCCAGCAGTTACGGTCGGGGGGCTGGCGAGACCCAGTACTTC. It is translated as CASSYGRGAGETQYF.

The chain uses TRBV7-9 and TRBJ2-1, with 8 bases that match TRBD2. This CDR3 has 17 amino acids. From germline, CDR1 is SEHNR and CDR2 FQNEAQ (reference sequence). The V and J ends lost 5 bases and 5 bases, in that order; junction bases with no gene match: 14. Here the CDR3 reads CASSALAGGFRDNEQFF. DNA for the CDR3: TGTGCCAGCAGCGCGCTTGCGGGGGGTTTCAGGGACAATGAGCAGTTCTTC.

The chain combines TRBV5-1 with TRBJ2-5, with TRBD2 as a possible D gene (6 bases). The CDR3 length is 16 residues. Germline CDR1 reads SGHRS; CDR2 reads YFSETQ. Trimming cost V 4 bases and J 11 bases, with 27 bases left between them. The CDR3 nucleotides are TGCGCCAGCAGCACTTCCGAAGGGGAGGAGACTACGAGGCAGTACTTC. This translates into CASSTSEGEETTRQYF.

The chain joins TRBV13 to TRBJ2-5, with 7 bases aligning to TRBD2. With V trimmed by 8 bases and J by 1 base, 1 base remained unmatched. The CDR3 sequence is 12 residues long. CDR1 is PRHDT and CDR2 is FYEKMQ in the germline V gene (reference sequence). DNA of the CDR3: TGTGCCAGCGGGAGGGCCCAAGAGACCCAGTACTTC. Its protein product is CASGRAQETQYF.

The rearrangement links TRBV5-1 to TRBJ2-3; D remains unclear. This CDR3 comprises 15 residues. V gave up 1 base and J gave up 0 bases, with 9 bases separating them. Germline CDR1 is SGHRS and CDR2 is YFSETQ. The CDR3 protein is CASSLYEVSTDTQYF. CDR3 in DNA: TGCGCCAGCAGCTTGTACGAGGTCAGCACAGATACGCAGTATTTT.

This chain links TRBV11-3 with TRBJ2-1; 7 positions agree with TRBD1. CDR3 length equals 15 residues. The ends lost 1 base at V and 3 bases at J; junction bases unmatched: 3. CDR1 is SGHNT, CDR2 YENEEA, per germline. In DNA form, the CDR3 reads TGTGCCAGCAGCTTAGGGGGGACAGACTACAATGAGCAGTTCTTC. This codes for CASSLGGTDYNEQFF.

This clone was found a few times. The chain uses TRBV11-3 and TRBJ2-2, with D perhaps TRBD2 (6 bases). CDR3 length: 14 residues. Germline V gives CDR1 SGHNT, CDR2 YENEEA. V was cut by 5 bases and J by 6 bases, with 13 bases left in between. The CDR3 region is CASSDGGMSGELFF. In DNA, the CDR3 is TGTGCCAGCAGCGATGGGGGGATGTCCGGGGAGCTGTTTTTT.

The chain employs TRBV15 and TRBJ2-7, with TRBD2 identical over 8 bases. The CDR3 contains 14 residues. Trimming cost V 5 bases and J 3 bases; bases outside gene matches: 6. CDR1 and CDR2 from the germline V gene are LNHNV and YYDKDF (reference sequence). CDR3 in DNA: TGTGCCACCAGCCCCGGGAGGGCCGACTACGAGCAGTACTTC. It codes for CATSPGRADYEQYF. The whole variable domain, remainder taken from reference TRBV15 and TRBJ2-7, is DAMVIQNPRYQVTQFGKPVTLSCSQTLNHNVMYWYQQKSSQAPKLLFHYYDKDFNNEADTPDNFQSRRPNTSFCFLDIRSPGLGDTAMYLCATSPGRADYEQYFGPGTRLTVT.

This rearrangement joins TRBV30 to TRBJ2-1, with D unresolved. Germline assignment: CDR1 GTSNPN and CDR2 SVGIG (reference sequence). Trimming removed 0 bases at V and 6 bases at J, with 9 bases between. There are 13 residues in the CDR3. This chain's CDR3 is CAWSVGFFNEQFF. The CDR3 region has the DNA TGTGCCTGGAGTGTCGGATTTTTCAATGAGCAGTTCTTC.